In this sample, the clone carrying this T cell receptor (beta chain) turned up many times. Its cognate antigen is unknown. As handled by the study authors: The distant-metastasis classifier for papillary thyroid cancer was built from CDR3 differences across clinicopathological groups. TCRdb re-processed the PCR reads through MiXCR. For this entry, the V and J calls and clone size follow TCRdb and not the study's own pipeline. This sample has 30,000 to 35,000 clones, with roughly 15% found just once. The data belong to a study of metastatic and nonmetastatic thyroid tumors. At the level of the study: Patients with malignant and benign thyroid disease provided blood and tumor or nodule tissue, whose repertoires were compared.

No treatment had been given to any patient before thyroid surgery. Overall study results and limits: The reported finding was significantly higher TCR beta diversity in malignant thyroid tumors relative to benign nodules, in blood and tumor.

Deletions cut 0 bases from V and 2 bases from J, with 10 bases between. The CDR3 is made up of 15 amino acids. Germline CDR1 reads SGDLS; CDR2 reads YYNGEE. This clonotype was obtained from a male donor with papillary thyroid cancer or a benign thyroid nodule (not recorded which). Some clones in this sample may be carry-over from other donors' samples. The sample comprised blood. The V and J genes are TRBV9 and TRBJ2-3; D is ambiguous. This CDR3 reads CASSVGDQYTDTQYF. DNA for the CDR3: TGTGCCAGCAGCGTAGGAGACCAATACACAGATACGCAGTATTTT.